Each of the 21 T cell receptor beta chains below was sequenced from the same sample in a study of blood T cell repertoires in COVID-19. Produced via immunoSEQ multiplex PCR; TCRdb's table is partial and in-frame only. The sample holds about 250,000 clones, 88% seen once. Specimen: PBMCs or T cells enriched from blood (not recorded which). Receptors were obtained from a woman in her 50s who had recovered from COVID-19.

The gene calls are TRBV5-5 and TRBJ1-2; 7 nucleotides match TRBD1. Trimming removed 1 base from V and 3 bases from J; junction bases left unmatched: 0. The germline V gene encodes CDR1 SGHKS and CDR2 YYEKEE (reference sequence). This CDR3 region has 13 residues. CDR3 in DNA: TGTGCCAGCAGCTTGACAGGGGACTATGGCTACACCTTC. Translated, it gives CASSLTGDYGYTF.

The chain joins TRBV5-1 to TRBJ2-1, with D possibly TRBD2 on 6 matching bases. This CDR3 has 16 residues. Per the germline V gene, CDR1 is SGHRS and CDR2 is YFSETQ. V gave up 5 bases and J gave up 4 bases, with 19 bases separating them. CDR3: CASRKYSGGVYNEQFF. CDR3 DNA sequence: TGCGCCAGCAGGAAATATAGCGGAGGGGTTTACAATGAGCAGTTCTTC.

The chain couples TRBV30 to TRBJ1-2; 8 nucleotides align to TRBD1. The CDR3 is 14 amino acids. V lost 3 bases and J lost 6; bases outside the gene matches: 9. Germline values: CDR1 GTSNPN, CDR2 SVGIG (reference sequence). CDR3 sequence: CAWRMTQGADGYTF. In nucleotides, the CDR3 is TGTGCCTGGAGGATGACCCAGGGGGCGGATGGCTACACCTTC.

The chain uses TRBV6-6 and TRBJ1-2; 9 bases are shared with TRBD1. CDR1 MNHNY and CDR2 SVGAGI come from the germline V gene (reference sequence). The CDR3 extends over 16 amino acids. V was pared by 2 bases and J by 6 bases, with 10 bases of the junction left unmatched. The CDR3 here is CASSYTPGQGWNGYTF. CDR3 DNA: TGTGCCAGCAGTTACACCCCGGGACAGGGTTGGAATGGCTACACCTTC.

The chain couples TRBV7-6 to TRBJ2-7, with 8 bases fitting TRBD1. Germline V gene sequence: CDR1 SGHVS, CDR2 FNYEAQ. J was trimmed by 4 bases and V by 4 bases; bases with no gene match: 12. The CDR3 contains 16 residues. CDR3 region: CASSSNSAGGAYEQYF. CDR3 bases: TGTGCCAGCAGCTCAAATTCTGCAGGGGGCGCGTACGAGCAGTACTTC.

CDR3 sequence reads: CASSPGQTNTEAFF. CDR3 DNA: TGTGCCAGCAGCCCGGGACAAACGAACACTGAAGCTTTCTTT. The chain is built from TRBV7-2 and TRBJ1-1; weak D call: TRBD1 (6 bases). Germline CDR1 reads SGHTA; CDR2 reads FQGNSA. This CDR3 is 14 amino acids long. V lost 5 bases, J lost 1 base, and 11 bases lay in between.

The rearrangement joins TRBV18 to TRBJ2-1, with 8 positions matching TRBD2. The J segment lost 4 bases and the V segment lost 4 bases, leaving 9 bases of the junction unmatched. CDR1 and CDR2 from the germline V gene are KGHSH and LQKENI. There are 16 residues in the CDR3. The CDR3 nucleotides are TGTGCCAGCTCACAAATACTAGCGGCCCTATACAATGAGCAGTTCTTC. This gives the protein CASSQILAALYNEQFF.

The chain links TRBV18 to TRBJ2-7; 10 nucleotides align to TRBD1. The CDR3 runs 13 residues. J gave up 12 bases and V 3 bases, and 8 bases lay outside the gene matches. Germline CDR1 reads KGHSH; CDR2 reads LQKENI. The CDR3 loop reads CASSPDRGHPGYF. The CDR3 coding sequence is TGTGCCAGCTCACCCGACAGGGGGCATCCGGGGTACTTC.

The chain is built from TRBV25-1 and TRBJ1-3; D may be TRBD1 (6 bases). Trimming cost V 4 bases and J 4 bases, with 14 bases left between them. The germline gives CDR1 MGHDK, CDR2 SYGVNS. CDR3 length equals 15 residues. CDR3 sequence: CASSGKQGSGNTIYF. For the CDR3, the DNA is TGTGCCAGCAGTGGAAAACAGGGCTCCGGAAACACCATATATTTT.

This clone was recorded a few times. The V call is TRBV24-1, the J call TRBJ1-5; D is perhaps TRBD1 (6 bases). V was shortened by 5 bases and J by 9 bases, with 13 bases between the two germline ends. This CDR3 is built from 13 residues. Germline CDR1 and CDR2: KGHDR and SFDVKD. In nucleotides, the CDR3 is TGTGCCACCAGTGGGGGGGGCCAGGGGCCCCAGCATTTT. It yields the protein CATSGGGQGPQHF.

The genes are TRBV19 and TRBJ2-2; TRBD2 matches 7 bases. J lost 1 base, V lost 3 bases, and 2 bases had no gene match. Germline V lookup: CDR1 LNHDA, CDR2 SQIVND (reference sequence). The CDR3 is 15 residues long. CDR3 DNA sequence: TGTGCCAGTAGTATTGCTAGCGGGAACACCGGGGAGCTGTTTTTT. Residues: CASSIASGNTGELFF. Complete variable domain (other parts from reference TRBV19 and TRBJ2-2): DGGITQSPKYLFRKEGQNVTLSCEQNLNHDAMYWYRQDPGQGLRLIYYSQIVNDFQKGDIAEGYSVSREKKESFPLTVTSAQKNPTAFYLCASSIASGNTGELFFGEGSRLTVL.

The rearrangement links TRBV5-4 to TRBJ1-3, with 7 bases that match TRBD1. This CDR3 comprises 15 residues. The germline gives CDR1 SGHNT, CDR2 YYREEE (reference sequence). After removal of 4 bases from V and 0 bases from J, the junction contained 4 bases not matched to a gene. The CDR3 nucleotides are TGTGCCAGCAGCCGACAGGGAAACTCTGGAAACACCATATATTTT. Translating gives CASSRQGNSGNTIYF. The entire variable domain, with the rest obtained from reference TRBV5-4 and TRBJ1-3, is as follows: ETGVTQSPTHLIKTRGQQVTLRCSSQSGHNTVSWYQQALGQGPQFIFQYYREEENGRGNFPPRFSGLQFPNYSSELNVNALELDDSALYLCASSRQGNSGNTIYFGEGSWLTVV.

The chain is built from TRBV5-1 and TRBJ2-1; possible D gene TRBD1, 5 bases. CDR1 is SGHRS, CDR2 YFSETQ, per germline. The CDR3 loop spans 17 amino acids. V lost 2 bases and J 0 bases, leaving 15 bases between the germline ends. The CDR3 loop is CASSFMAQTVSYNEQFF. CDR3 DNA: TGCGCCAGCAGCTTTATGGCTCAGACAGTCTCCTACAATGAGCAGTTCTTC.

The chain carries TRBV19 and TRBJ1-1; the D gene is possibly TRBD1 (5 bases). Germline V lookup: CDR1 LNHDA, CDR2 SQIVND (reference sequence). This CDR3 has 11 residues. V dropped 7 bases and J dropped 8 bases, with 11 bases sitting between them. The CDR3: CASTVRGEAFF. CDR3 DNA sequence: TGTGCCAGTACCGTGCGGGGGGAAGCTTTCTTT.

This sequence joins TRBV28 and TRBJ2-2; tentatively, D is TRBD1 (5 bases). Germline V gives CDR1 MDHEN, CDR2 SYDVKM. The CDR3 loop spans 14 amino acids. V dropped 5 bases and J dropped 1 base, with 8 bases sitting between them. CDR3 sequence: CASSTQGNTGELFF. In nucleotides, the CDR3 is TGTGCCAGCAGTACTCAGGGGAACACCGGGGAGCTGTTTTTT.

This clone was recorded once. This sequence joins TRBV29-1 and TRBJ2-7, with TRBD1 identical over 9 bases. Germline V lookup: CDR1 SQVTM, CDR2 ANQGSEA. Trimming cost V 0 bases and J 3 bases; bases outside gene matches: 9. The CDR3 is 16 amino acids. The chain's CDR3 is CSVEDGSDRGSYEQYF. The DNA of the CDR3 is TGCAGCGTTGAAGATGGGTCAGACAGGGGGAGCTACGAGCAGTACTTC.

V is TRBV7-2 and J is TRBJ2-7; 8 bases agree with TRBD1. The CDR3 is 13 amino acids. With 5 bases clipped from V and 3 bases from J, the junction kept 3 bases outside the gene matches. CDR1 and CDR2 from the germline V gene are SGHTA and FQGNSA. CDR3 DNA sequence: TGTGCCAGCAGCCTGGGACAGGTCTACGAGCAGTACTTC. The encoded protein is CASSLGQVYEQYF.

This chain uses TRBV30 with TRBJ1-5; TRBD1 might be the D (5 bases). The germline V and J ends were trimmed by 2 bases and 0 bases, with 20 bases remaining between them. Germline CDR1 reads GTSNPN; CDR2 reads SVGIG (reference sequence). CDR3 size: 18 residues. The CDR3 nucleotides read TGTGCCTGGAGTAGGGGTAGACTCGCCCTAAATAGCAATCAGCCCCAGCATTTT. It translates to CAWSRGRLALNSNQPQHF. Using reference TRBV30 and TRBJ1-5 for the parts outside the CDR3, the full variable domain is SQTIHQWPATLVQPVGSPLSLECTVEGTSNPNLYWYRQAAGRGLQLLFYSVGIGQISSEVPQNLSASRPQDRQFILSSKKLLLSDSGFYLCAWSRGRLALNSNQPQHFGDGTRLSIL.

V usage is TRBV7-2 and J usage is TRBJ2-1; D is unresolved. The CDR3 runs 11 residues. CDR1 and CDR2 (germline): SGHTA, FQGNSA. Deletions cut 5 bases from V and 5 bases from J, with 4 bases between. This chain's CDR3 is CASSANNEQFF. The CDR3 nucleotides are TGTGCCAGCAGCGCTAACAATGAGCAGTTCTTC.

This chain links TRBV28 with TRBJ2-1, with 8 bases that match TRBD2. V dropped 6 bases and J dropped 9; count of bases not matched to a gene: 13. There are 15 residues in the CDR3. The germline gives CDR1 MDHEN, CDR2 SYDVKM. Written as DNA, the CDR3 is TGTGCCAGCAGCAACCGGGAGGGCCTTGGAATTGAGCAGTTCTTC. Encoded protein: CASSNREGLGIEQFF.

This rearrangement joins TRBV7-2 to TRBJ2-3, with D possibly matching TRBD1 (5 bases). The CDR3 is made up of 15 amino acids. Germline V gives CDR1 SGHTA, CDR2 FQGNSA. Trimming removed 6 bases at V and 3 bases at J, with 16 bases between. The CDR3 sequence is CASRHAGYLTDTQYF. CDR3 DNA: TGTGCCAGCAGGCACGCAGGGTATTTGACAGATACGCAGTATTTT.